This TCR beta chain was identified in a study of T cells after yellow fever vaccination. Study-wide results and limits: Among all clonotypes, a small share was observed in both CD4 and CD8 compartments. It was a weaker secondary response, yet one that peaked faster, at day 5 versus 15.

Trimming took 5 bases from V and 3 from J; bases not matched to a gene: 10. This CDR3 is 17 amino acids long. Germline loops: CDR1 SGHAT, CDR2 FQNNGV. This clonotype was detected a few times. As yet, its antigen is unknown. Synthesis of TCR cDNA relied on 5'RACE template switching, which attached a universal primer site and UMIs. TCRdb analysed the 5' RACE reads with MiXCR anew, one entry per CDR3 protein. Of hundreds of thousands of distinct CDR3 sequences in the sample, around 3.9% are singletons; the top ten hold around a quarter. The chain employs TRBV11-2 and TRBJ2-2; TRBD1 matches at 9 bases. This sequence originates from a young man who received the YFV17D yellow fever vaccine. The sample here was PBMCs, taken on the day of the yellow fever booster vaccination. CDR3 nucleotide sequence: TGTGCCAGCAGCGCACAACAGGGGGCGCAGGACACCGGGGAGCTGTTTTTT. Translating gives CASSAQQGAQDTGELFF.